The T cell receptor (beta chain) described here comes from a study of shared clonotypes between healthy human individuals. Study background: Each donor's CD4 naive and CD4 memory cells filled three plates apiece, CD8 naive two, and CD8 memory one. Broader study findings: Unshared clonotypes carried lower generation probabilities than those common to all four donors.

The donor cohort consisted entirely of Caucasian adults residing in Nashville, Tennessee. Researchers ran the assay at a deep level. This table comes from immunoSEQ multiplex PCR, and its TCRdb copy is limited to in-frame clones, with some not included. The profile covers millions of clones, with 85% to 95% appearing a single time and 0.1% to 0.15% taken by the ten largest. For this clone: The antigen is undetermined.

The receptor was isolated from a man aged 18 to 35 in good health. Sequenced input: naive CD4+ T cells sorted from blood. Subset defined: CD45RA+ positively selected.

CDR3 loop: CASSLGQRGSTDTQYF. CDR3 nucleotide sequence: TGTGCCAGCAGCTTAGGCCAGCGGGGGAGCACAGATACGCAGTATTTT. J is TRBJ2-3 and V is TRBV11-2; 8 bases agree with TRBD2. The germline gives CDR1 SGHAT, CDR2 FQNNGV. Trimming at V came to 1 base and at J to 0 bases, leaving 3 bases not matched to a gene. The CDR3 totals 16 residues.